This passage covers 6 T cell receptor beta chains from one sample sequenced in a study of CD8+CD57+ T cells in acquired aplastic anemia. Profiling that covered TCR beta VDJ and CDR3 relied on genomic DNA as its template. TCRdb ran MiXCR on the reads and lists one entry per CDR3 protein. The sample records some 290,000 distinct CDR3 sequences, 45% to 65% being singletons. Sequenced sample: sorted CD4+, CD8+, or CD8+CD57+ T cells (not recorded which) from PBMCs. Receptors originate from a human donor with severe aplastic anemia or a healthy control (not recorded which).

The chain employs TRBV2 and TRBJ2-1, with D unclear. V was trimmed by 3 bases and J by 10 bases, leaving 7 bases between them. Germline CDR1 SNHLY, CDR2 FYNNEI. The CDR3 extends over 11 amino acids. The CDR3 sequence is CASSDIGEQFF. CDR3 in DNA: TGTGCCAGCAGTGACATCGGCGAGCAGTTCTTC.

At least ten counts were recorded for this clonotype. V is TRBV12-3 or TRBV12-4 and J is TRBJ2-3; 9 bases are shared with TRBD1. The CDR3 has 14 amino acids. Unmatched junction bases numbered 8, after V lost 7 bases and J lost 6 bases. The CDR3 region has the DNA TGTGCCAGCAAAGAACAGGGGGCCGCTGATACGCAGTATTTT. Translation gives CASKEQGAADTQYF.

This clonotype was recorded many times. The chain employs TRBV20-1 and TRBJ2-4; the match to TRBD2 covers 13 bases. The CDR3 is 17 amino acids. The germline CDR1 and CDR2 sequences are DFQATT and SNEGSKA (reference sequence). Losses at the gene ends were 6 bases for V and 0 bases for J; bases not matched to a gene: 8. This CDR3 reads CSARTSGGALAKNIQYF. CDR3 DNA sequence: TGCAGTGCCAGGACTAGCGGGGGAGCCCTAGCCAAAAACATTCAGTACTTC.

The chain recombines TRBV7-2 with TRBJ1-2, with D hard to call. V gave up 1 base and J gave up 7 bases, with 16 bases separating them. Germline V gene lookup returns CDR1 SGHTA and CDR2 FQGNSA. The CDR3 is made up of 15 amino acids. CDR3 coding DNA: TGTGCCAGCAGCTTAGTTTCGGATTTTACCGGTGGCTACACCTTC. It translates to CASSLVSDFTGGYTF.

This clonotype was seen a single time. This chain links TRBV5-1 with TRBJ1-2; 9 bases are a match to TRBD1. Germline V CDR1 and CDR2: SGHRS, YFSETQ. The CDR3 loop spans 15 amino acids. V was pared by 4 bases and J by 4 bases, with 8 bases of the junction left unmatched. The chain's CDR3 is CASSTTGQGPYGYTF. The CDR3 DNA sequence: TGCGCCAGCAGCACCACGGGACAGGGCCCCTATGGCTACACCTTC.

This clonotype was seen a handful of times. The chain has TRBV2 and TRBJ2-7; TRBD2 might be the D (7 bases). Germline V gene lookup returns CDR1 SNHLY and CDR2 FYNNEI. The CDR3 has 15 residues. Trimming stripped 6 bases from V and 2 bases from J, with 17 bases between. The DNA for the CDR3 is TGTGCCAGCAGCGCCCTGAGGGGGGGGGCCTACGAGCAGTACTTC. Encoded protein: CASSALRGGAYEQYF.